The 22 T cell receptor beta chains given below trace back to one sample, sequenced in a study of T cell responses to AZD1222 COVID-19 vaccine (dated by TCRdb to 2020 to 2022). In light of the paper, this sample's time point label describes: baseline before first vaccination. The library was obtained by the immunoSEQ multiplex PCR assay. As stored in TCRdb, this immuneACCESS dataset retains in-frame rearrangements with V and J assigned. A fraction of the clones does not appear; measured against another copy, unresolved V genes explain less than half of the discrepancy, and the remainder lacks a known reason. This sample holds around 100,000 clones; roughly nine tenths were observed only once. 5% of the sample is taken by the ten largest. Source: peripheral blood, taken on day 0 of AZD1222 vaccination. The receptors were gathered from an adult in good health.

The chain is built from TRBV20-1 and TRBJ1-1; the D gene is possibly TRBD1 (5 bases). Germline CDR1 is DFQATT and CDR2 is SNEGSKA (reference sequence). The ends were cut back, 3 bases at V and 3 bases at J, with 17 bases in the middle. The length of the CDR3 is 15 residues. This chain's CDR3 is CSASDGFGGYTEAFF. The CDR3 DNA follows: TGCAGTGCTAGTGATGGGTTCGGGGGGTACACTGAAGCTTTCTTT.

V and J are TRBV19 and TRBJ1-5, with D perhaps matching TRBD1 (5 bases). V dropped 2 bases and J dropped 4 bases, with 6 bases sitting between them. CDR1 is LNHDA, CDR2 SQIVND, per germline (reference sequence). The CDR3 extends over 13 amino acids. This chain's CDR3 is CASSINRNQPQHF. Written as DNA, the CDR3 is TGTGCCAGTAGTATAAACAGGAATCAGCCCCAGCATTTT.

The chain uses TRBV6-5 and TRBJ2-7; 8 bases line up with TRBD1. The CDR3 loop spans 14 amino acids. With 8 bases clipped from V and 3 bases from J, the junction kept 9 bases outside the gene matches. The V gene's germline CDR1 is MNHEY and CDR2 SVGAGI. The CDR3 sequence: CASSIGDRHYEQYF. The CDR3 DNA is TGTGCCAGCTCCATAGGGGACAGGCACTACGAGCAGTACTTC.

The CDR3: CASSISRGEAFF. For the CDR3, the DNA is TGTGCCAGTAGTATTAGCAGGGGCGAAGCTTTCTTT. The gene calls are TRBV19 and TRBJ1-1; D is possibly TRBD1 (6 bases). The germline V gene has CDR1 LNHDA and CDR2 SQIVND (reference sequence). Between the trimmed V and J ends, which lost 3 bases and 8 bases, there was a span of 10 bases. The CDR3 covers 12 residues.

This clone has only one observation. This chain connects TRBV19 to TRBJ2-3; 7 nucleotides agree with TRBD1. CDR1 LNHDA and CDR2 SQIVND come from the germline V gene (reference sequence). The junction had 16 bases not matched to a gene; V was cut back by 4 bases and J by 6 bases. The CDR3 covers 17 residues. The DNA of the CDR3 is TGTGCCAGTAGTACCACGTCCCTTACAGGGGACGGGGATACGCAGTATTTT. Protein product: CASSTTSLTGDGDTQYF.

The chain carries TRBV10-3 and TRBJ1-2, with a possible D match to TRBD1 (6 bases). Germline CDR1 reads ENHRY; CDR2 reads SYGVKD. The V end lost 0 bases, the J end lost 3 bases, and 14 bases lay between the germline ends. This CDR3 has 16 amino acids. CDR3 sequence: CAISESQTGRDYGYTF. For the CDR3, the DNA is TGTGCCATCAGTGAGTCACAAACAGGGAGAGACTATGGCTACACCTTC.

V usage is TRBV4-3 and J usage is TRBJ2-1; D unclear. Deletions cut 0 bases from V and 8 bases from J, with 14 bases between. This CDR3 region has 15 residues. Germline V gene sequence: CDR1 LGHNA, CDR2 YSLEER. The CDR3 nucleotides read TGCGCCAGCAGCCAAGATCGTGTTGGTGGGCATGAGCAGTTCTTC. Its translation: CASSQDRVGGHEQFF.

In this sample, this clone turned up once. V and J are TRBV11-1 and TRBJ1-3; D gene uncertain. The CDR3 extends over 14 amino acids. V was pared by 5 bases and J by 0 bases, with 8 bases between. Germline values: CDR1 SGHAT, CDR2 FQDESV (reference sequence). The CDR3: CASSPAVSGNTIYF. As DNA, the CDR3 is TGTGCCAGCAGCCCGGCCGTCTCTGGAAACACCATATATTTT.

CDR3 loop: CSVEDPGLRNYGYTF. The CDR3, as DNA: TGCAGCGTTGAAGATCCAGGACTGCGAAACTATGGCTACACCTTC. This chain joins TRBV29-1 and TRBJ1-2; D not certain. CDR1 is SQVTM and CDR2 is ANQGSEA in the germline V gene. Trimming removed 0 bases from V and 2 bases from J, with 13 bases in between. The CDR3 runs to 15 residues.

The chain employs TRBV4-2 and TRBJ2-1; tentative D call: TRBD2 (9 bases). Looked up from germline, CDR1 is LGHNA and CDR2 is YNFKEQ. V dropped 3 bases and J dropped 7 bases, with 19 bases sitting between them. The CDR3 runs to 16 residues. The CDR3 sequence: CASSQGGGDRLNEQFF. CDR3 nucleotide sequence: TGTGCCAGCAGCCAGGGCGGGGGGGACAGGCTTAATGAGCAGTTCTTC.

The chain recombines TRBV28 with TRBJ2-1; the D is unclear. The CDR3 has 15 amino acids. The germline V gene encodes CDR1 MDHEN and CDR2 SYDVKM. V was trimmed by 7 bases and J by 5 bases, leaving 18 bases between them. The CDR3 nucleotides read TGTGCCAGCAAGATATACGGGCCCCCGGACAATGAGCAGTTCTTC. Residues: CASKIYGPPDNEQFF.

This rearrangement joins TRBV7-3 to TRBJ2-6, with 8 positions matching TRBD1. The V and J ends lost 6 bases and 0 bases, in that order; junction bases with no gene match: 10. The germline CDR1 and CDR2 sequences are SGHTA and FQGTGA. The CDR3 sequence is 18 residues long. As DNA, the CDR3 is TGTGCCAGCAGGAGAACCGGGACAGGCTTCTCTGGGGCCAACGTCCTGACTTTC. It encodes CASRRTGTGFSGANVLTF.

This chain joins TRBV6-5 and TRBJ1-2; 9 positions agree with TRBD1. This CDR3 is built from 15 residues. Per the germline V gene, CDR1 is MNHEY and CDR2 is SVGAGI. The J segment lost 7 bases and the V segment lost 4 bases, leaving 10 bases of the junction unmatched. The CDR3 DNA reads TGTGCCAGCAGTTCCCTGCGGGACAGGGCCCCTGGCTACACCTTC. Translated: CASSSLRDRAPGYTF.

The chain joins TRBV6-1 to TRBJ1-4, with TRBD1 matching 7 bases. In germline, CDR1 is MNHNS, CDR2 SASEGT. V trimming: 0 bases; J trimming: 2 bases; junction bases outside the gene matches: 0. The CDR3 is 15 amino acids. CDR3 sequence: CASSEAGQTNEKLFF. The DNA for the CDR3 is TGTGCCAGCAGTGAAGCGGGACAGACTAATGAAAAACTGTTTTTT.

This chain joins TRBV7-2 and TRBJ1-2, with D maybe TRBD1 (5 bases). V lost 5 bases and J 3 bases, leaving 19 bases between the germline ends. The germline V gene has CDR1 SGHTA and CDR2 FQGNSA. The CDR3 is 16 amino acids. CDR3 sequence: CASSLTGGGFDYGYTF. The CDR3 DNA follows: TGTGCCAGCAGCCTGACCGGGGGGGGATTCGACTATGGCTACACCTTC.

Only one count was recorded for this clone. The chain recombines TRBV11-3 with TRBJ2-5; D ambiguous. The V gene's germline CDR1 is SGHNT and CDR2 YENEEA. The V end lost 8 bases, the J end lost 5 bases, and 3 bases lay between the germline ends. This CDR3 spans 9 amino acids. Written as DNA, the CDR3 is TGTGCCAGCGCTGAGACCCAGTACTTC. Protein sequence: CASAETQYF.

The V call is TRBV11-2, the J call TRBJ2-4, with D tentatively TRBD1 (6 bases). The germline V gene has CDR1 SGHAT and CDR2 FQNNGV. V lost 2 bases to trimming and J lost 0 bases, with 11 bases between them. CDR3 length equals 16 residues. In DNA form, the CDR3 reads TGTGCCAGCAGCTTAATAACAGGGCTAGCCAAAAACATTCAGTACTTC. The encoded protein is CASSLITGLAKNIQYF.

The genes are TRBV7-9 and TRBJ2-3; D gene unclear. Deletions cut 4 bases from V and 2 bases from J, with 4 bases between. The CDR3 extends over 12 amino acids. CDR1 is SEHNR, CDR2 FQNEAQ, per germline (reference sequence). CDR3 sequence: CASSSFTDTQYF. As DNA, the CDR3 is TGTGCCAGCAGCTCCTTCACAGATACGCAGTATTTT.

This chain connects TRBV7-2 to TRBJ2-1; D remains ambiguous. Trimming removed 0 bases from V and 2 bases from J, with 8 bases in between. Germline values: CDR1 SGHTA, CDR2 FQGNSA. This CDR3 is 15 amino acids long. The CDR3 loop is CASSLAQGAYNEQFF. The CDR3 DNA follows: TGTGCCAGCAGCTTAGCCCAAGGTGCCTACAATGAGCAGTTCTTC. The variable domain in full, completed from reference TRBV7-2 and TRBJ2-1, reads GAGVSQSPSNKVTEKGKDVELRCDPISGHTALYWYRQSLGQGLEFLIYFQGNSAPDKSGLPSDRFSAERTGGSVSTLTIQRTQQEDSAVYLCASSLAQGAYNEQFFGPGTRLTVL.

The chain combines TRBV29-1 with TRBJ1-2, with D possibly TRBD1 on 6 matching bases. The CDR3 sequence is 13 residues long. Germline lookup yields CDR1 SQVTM and CDR2 ANQGSEA. Trimming removed 7 bases from V and 4 bases from J, with 16 bases in between. The CDR3 DNA reads as TGCAGCGCTGAGGATCAGGACAGCTATGGCTACACCTTC. Its translation is CSAEDQDSYGYTF.

This chain joins TRBV5-6 and TRBJ1-5, with D unclear. V lost 1 base and J 6 bases, leaving 8 bases between the germline ends. The CDR3 totals 13 residues. CDR1 SGHDT and CDR2 YYEEEE come from the germline V gene. In DNA form, the CDR3 reads TGTGCCAGCAGCTTGCAGGCGGCTCAGCCCCAGCATTTT. The encoded protein is CASSLQAAQPQHF.

This rearrangement joins TRBV27 to TRBJ2-3; 9 nucleotides match TRBD1. The J segment lost 5 bases and the V segment lost 2 bases, leaving 5 bases of the junction unmatched. Germline lookup yields CDR1 MNHEY and CDR2 SMNVEV (reference sequence). The CDR3 runs 15 residues. The CDR3 spells CASSLTLDRGDTQYF. In nucleotides, the CDR3 is TGTGCCAGCAGTTTAACATTGGACAGGGGAGATACGCAGTATTTT.